The 10 T cell receptor beta chains below were found in one sample sequenced in a study of cytomegalovirus exposure and HLA in healthy donors. In the PCR, 60 Vbeta and 13 Jbeta primers were used. Method: immunoSEQ multiplex PCR; TCRdb's copy keeps in-frame clones and lacks some. The sample consists of more than 95,000 clones, 9% to 10% of them appearing once. The sequenced material came from PBMCs. These receptors were taken from a man aged 25-45 years in good health and CMV-seronegative.

Only a few counts were recorded for this clone. The rearrangement uses TRBV29-1 and TRBJ2-3; 7 positions match TRBD1. Germline lookup yields CDR1 SQVTM and CDR2 ANQGSEA. CDR3 size: 14 residues. J lost 3 bases, V lost 5 bases, and 8 bases had no gene match. In DNA form, the CDR3 reads TGCAGCGTTCAAGGACAGGATCGTACAGATACGCAGTATTTT. This gives the protein CSVQGQDRTDTQYF.

The chain recombines TRBV4-3 with TRBJ2-2; D possibly corresponds to TRBD2 (5 bases). V gave up 5 bases and J gave up 2 bases, with 12 bases separating them. The CDR3 runs to 15 residues. CDR1 LGHNA and CDR2 YSLEER come from the germline V gene. CDR3: CASSLSGVNTGELFF. In nucleotides, the CDR3 is TGCGCCAGCAGCTTAAGCGGTGTTAACACCGGGGAGCTGTTTTTT.

This clone came up a few times. V gene TRBV30 combines with J gene TRBJ1-4; a possible D gene is TRBD1 (5 bases). The CDR3 has 14 residues. Germline CDR1 reads GTSNPN; CDR2 reads SVGIG (reference sequence). Trimming took off 3 bases at V and 7 bases at J, with 15 bases between the two ends. The CDR3 region has the DNA TGTGCCTGGAGACGGGGGGGTCCTGCTGAAAAACTGTTTTTT. This gives the protein CAWRRGGPAEKLFF.

This clone was counted only a few times. The gene calls are TRBV9 and TRBJ2-7; TRBD2 matches 8 bases. Trimming at V came to 7 bases and at J to 7 bases, leaving 13 bases not matched to a gene. The CDR3 has 14 amino acids. Germline assignment: CDR1 SGDLS and CDR2 YYNGEE. The CDR3 here is CASSPGGGRSEQYF. The CDR3 bases are TGTGCCAGCTCCCCCGGGGGGGGGCGCTCGGAGCAGTACTTC.

The CDR3 loop reads CASIKGGGGTEAFF. In DNA form, the CDR3 reads TGTGCCAGTATCAAAGGGGGCGGAGGCACTGAAGCTTTCTTT. V is TRBV19 and J is TRBJ1-1, with 7 bases that match TRBD1. The CDR3 has 14 amino acids. V lost 7 bases to trimming and J lost 4 bases; unmatched junction nucleotides: 9. Looked up from germline, CDR1 is LNHDA and CDR2 is SQIVND (reference sequence).

The chain is built from TRBV9 and TRBJ2-5, with D maybe TRBD1 (6 bases). V was clipped by 5 bases and J by 5 bases, with 13 bases between them. CDR1 is SGDLS and CDR2 is YYNGEE in the germline V gene. The CDR3 totals 13 residues. Written as DNA, the CDR3 is TGTGCCAGCAGAGGAGCAGGGGTCGAGACCCAGTACTTC. It is translated as CASRGAGVETQYF.

A few counts support this clone. The chain employs TRBV29-1 and TRBJ2-3, with 10 bases aligning to TRBD1. The germline V gene encodes CDR1 SQVTM and CDR2 ANQGSEA. This CDR3 contains 14 residues. V gave up 7 bases and J gave up 3 bases; unmatched junction bases: 7. The CDR3 DNA reads TGCAGCGCGGGACAGGGGCAAATTACAGATACGCAGTATTTT. Protein product: CSAGQGQITDTQYF.

A note on this clone: One end of the junction fails to match germline, which may point to a read error. The chain couples TRBV2 to TRBJ2-3; 7 bases are a match to TRBD2. Germline values: CDR1 SNHLY, CDR2 FYNNEI. The CDR3 contains 14 residues. As DNA, the CDR3 is TGTGCCACCAGTGGTAGCGGGCTCACAGATACGCAGTATTTT. Encoded protein: CATSGSGLTDTQYF.

CDR3 protein: CASSSGQGYSPLHF. The DNA for the CDR3 is TGTGCCAGCAGCTCTGGACAGGGGTATTCACCCCTCCACTTT. V gene TRBV7-2 combines with J gene TRBJ1-6; 9 bases are shared with TRBD1. Germline V gene sequence: CDR1 SGHTA, CDR2 FQGNSA. Unmatched junction bases numbered 3, after V lost 4 bases and J lost 8 bases. The CDR3 has 14 amino acids.

This clone was picked up a small number of times. The genes are TRBV11-3 and TRBJ1-1, with D possibly being TRBD1 (5 bases). V was cut by 5 bases and J by 7 bases, with 8 bases left in between. The CDR3 is made up of 11 amino acids. In germline, CDR1 is SGHNT, CDR2 YENEEA. The CDR3 here is CASSIQVEAFF. For the CDR3, the DNA is TGTGCCAGCAGCATACAGGTTGAAGCTTTCTTT.